The 18 T cell receptor beta chains in this list originate from one sample, sequenced in a study of beta chain features in type 1 diabetes. Antigen specificity for these receptors is unknown. Reverse transcription of all isolated RNA meant that expressed TCRB transcripts were sequenced. This table comes from immunoSEQ multiplex PCR, and its TCRdb copy is limited to in-frame clones, with some not included. This sample has 300,000 to 450,000 clones; over 9.5% occur once, and the top ten carry 0.0095% to 0.012%. General observations from the study: Shortening of TCRB CDR3s, moderate but significant, appeared in all four CD4+ subsets of Type 1 diabetes patients.

Sequenced material: naive CD4+ T cells from blood. The source is a woman between 18 and 29 years old with type 1 diabetes.

This clone has just a few counts. CDR3 sequence reads: CASSKPSVRGGELFF. The DNA for the CDR3 is TGTGCCAGCAGCAAACCAAGCGTCCGTGGCGGGGAGCTGTTTTTT. V and J are TRBV7-2 and TRBJ2-2; no clear D gene. Trimming removed 5 bases at V and 7 bases at J, with 17 bases between. The CDR3 length is 15 residues. CDR1 is SGHTA and CDR2 is FQGNSA in the germline V gene.

The rearrangement joins TRBV7-9 to TRBJ2-7, with a weak D call TRBD2 (7 bases). The CDR3 runs to 15 residues. Germline assignment: CDR1 SEHNR and CDR2 FQNEAQ (reference sequence). Trimming took off 5 bases at V and 4 bases at J, with 18 bases between the two ends. This CDR3 is CASSLKGGRIYEQYF. DNA for the CDR3: TGTGCCAGCAGCCTCAAGGGGGGGCGAATTTACGAGCAGTACTTC. Drawing the rest from reference TRBV7-9 and TRBJ2-7, the complete variable domain is DTGVSQNPRHKITKRGQNVTFRCDPISEHNRLYWYRQTLGQGPEFLTYFQNEAQLEKSRLLSDRFSAERPKGSFSTLEIQRTEQGDSAMYLCASSLKGGRIYEQYFGPGTRLTVT.

This clone turned up a few times. J is TRBJ1-1 and V is TRBV5-1, with a possible D match to TRBD1 (5 bases). CDR3 length: 15 residues. Germline lookup yields CDR1 SGHRS and CDR2 YFSETQ. V lost 0 bases to trimming and J lost 1 base, with 10 bases between them. The CDR3 loop reads CASSLVDSTNTEAFF. CDR3 coding DNA: TGCGCCAGCAGCTTGGTTGACAGTACGAACACTGAAGCTTTCTTT.

This chain uses TRBV28 with TRBJ1-2, with a possible D match to TRBD1 (5 bases). The CDR3 has 14 residues. Trimming took off 10 bases at V and 8 bases at J, with 23 bases between the two ends. CDR1 and CDR2 from the germline V gene are MDHEN and SYDVKM. This chain's CDR3 is CATLQQASSWGYTF. The CDR3 DNA sequence: TGTGCCACACTCCAACAGGCGTCCTCGTGGGGCTACACCTTC.

V is TRBV6-4 and J is TRBJ2-1, with 8 bases lining up with TRBD1. CDR1 and CDR2 from the germline V gene are MRHNA and SNTAGT. This CDR3 is 15 amino acids long. With 3 bases clipped from V and 10 bases from J, the junction kept 11 bases outside the gene matches. The CDR3 region is CASSDRQGFTEEQFF. DNA for the CDR3: TGTGCCAGCAGTGATAGACAGGGGTTTACCGAGGAGCAGTTCTTC.

The chain couples TRBV9 to TRBJ2-1, with 9 bases that match TRBD1. The CDR3 covers 13 residues. CDR1 is SGDLS, CDR2 YYNGEE, per germline. With V trimmed by 2 bases and J by 7 bases, 1 base remained unmatched. The CDR3 bases are TGTGCCAGCAGCGTGGACAGGGGAAATGAGCAGTTCTTC. The encoded protein is CASSVDRGNEQFF.

The chain couples TRBV5-6 to TRBJ2-3; D may be TRBD1 (5 bases). V was trimmed by 0 bases and J by 2 bases, leaving 7 bases between them. The CDR3 extends over 14 amino acids. In germline, CDR1 is SGHDT, CDR2 YYEEEE. CDR3 in amino acids: CASSLVTATDTQYF. For the CDR3, the DNA is TGTGCCAGCAGCTTGGTGACAGCCACAGATACGCAGTATTTT.

The sample holds a few counts of this clone. The J gene is TRBJ2-3, the V gene TRBV7-9; D is unresolved. V lost 1 base and J 0 bases, leaving 11 bases between the germline ends. The CDR3 length is 16 residues. Germline CDR1 SEHNR, CDR2 FQNEAQ (reference sequence). Here the CDR3 DNA reads TGTGCCAGCAGCTTAGTGCCGAGGTCTAGCACAGATACGCAGTATTTT. The encoded protein is CASSLVPRSSTDTQYF.

The chain couples TRBV5-1 to TRBJ2-5; 10 bases map to TRBD2. Unmatched junction bases numbered 17, after V lost 10 bases and J lost 2 bases. The CDR3 sequence is 17 residues long. Germline values: CDR1 SGHRS, CDR2 YFSETQ. DNA for the CDR3: TGCGCCTCCGCGTCGCTAGCGGGGGTCTCGAGGCAAGAGACCCAGTACTTC. Translating it yields CASASLAGVSRQETQYF. Together with reference TRBV5-1 and TRBJ2-5, the CDR3 gives the full variable domain: KAGVTQTPRYLIKTRGQQVTLSCSPISGHRSVSWYQQTPGQGLQFLFEYFSETQRNKGNFPGRFSGRQFSNSRSEMNVSTLELGDSALYLCASASLAGVSRQETQYFGPGTRLLVL.

The chain couples TRBV23-1 to TRBJ2-7; maybe TRBD1 (6 bases). TRBV23-1 is identified as an open reading frame with a role that is uncertain. The CDR3 runs to 17 residues. Trimming shortened V by 1 base and J by 2 bases, and 18 bases separated the two germline ends. The CDR3 spells CASSQCHGQYRAYEQYF. The CDR3 nucleotides are TGCGCCAGCAGTCAATGTCATGGACAGTATCGGGCCTACGAGCAGTACTTC.

The chain couples TRBV29-1 to TRBJ2-3; 8 bases align to TRBD1. Per germline, CDR1 SQVTM and CDR2 ANQGSEA. With 7 bases clipped from V and 1 base from J, the junction kept 4 bases outside the gene matches. CDR3 length: 13 residues. The CDR3 sequence: CSGGQAGTDTQYF. The CDR3 DNA reads as TGCAGCGGGGGACAGGCCGGCACAGATACGCAGTATTTT.

V and J are TRBV14 and TRBJ2-5; perhaps TRBD2 as D (6 bases). The CDR3 loop spans 15 amino acids. Germline V gives CDR1 SGHDN, CDR2 FVKESK. V was pared by 3 bases and J by 2 bases, with 13 bases between. The CDR3 loop is CASSQRGGFQETQYF. In DNA form, the CDR3 reads TGTGCCAGCAGCCAGCGGGGAGGTTTTCAAGAGACCCAGTACTTC.

The chain uses TRBV5-1 and TRBJ2-5; TRBD2 matches 7 bases. V trimming: 7 bases; J trimming: 2 bases; junction bases outside the gene matches: 2. This CDR3 is built from 12 residues. The germline V gene has CDR1 SGHRS and CDR2 YFSETQ. The CDR3 DNA is TGCGCCAGCGGGACTAATCAAGAGACCCAGTACTTC. This gives the protein CASGTNQETQYF.

V gene TRBV6-4 combines with J gene TRBJ2-1; the match to TRBD1 covers 9 bases. The CDR3 covers 18 residues. V shed 2 bases, J shed 7 bases, and the junction held 15 bases outside the gene matches. Looked up from germline, CDR1 is MRHNA and CDR2 is SNTAGT. CDR3: CASSDILGGTGTKNEQFF. Written as DNA, the CDR3 is TGTGCCAGCAGTGACATCTTGGGAGGGACAGGGACGAAGAATGAGCAGTTCTTC.

This clone was counted only a few times. The chain carries TRBV5-1 and TRBJ2-3; 7 nucleotides line up with TRBD2. Germline V gene sequence: CDR1 SGHRS, CDR2 YFSETQ. This CDR3 is 16 amino acids long. The V segment lost 6 bases and the J segment 1 base; nucleotides outside the gene matches: 11. The CDR3 sequence is CASNAWGGGGTDTQYF. The CDR3 DNA reads as TGCGCCAGCAACGCATGGGGCGGGGGTGGCACAGATACGCAGTATTTT.

The chain carries TRBV4-3 and TRBJ2-7, with TRBD1 identical over 7 bases. CDR3 length equals 17 residues. Germline CDR1 reads LGHNA; CDR2 reads YSLEER. Trimming removed 1 base from V and 3 bases from J; junction bases left unmatched: 12. In nucleotides, the CDR3 is TGCGCCAGCAGCCAAGCGTTAAAGGGGGCCGTCAGCTACGAGCAGTACTTC. This translates into CASSQALKGAVSYEQYF.

This rearrangement joins TRBV5-4 to TRBJ1-1; TRBD1 agrees at 7 bases. CDR1 and CDR2 (germline): SGHNT, YYREEE (reference sequence). The trim removed 2 bases at V and 0 bases at J, leaving 1 base unmatched. CDR3 length equals 14 residues. CDR3: CASSFDRVNTEAFF. CDR3 coding DNA: TGTGCCAGCAGCTTCGACAGGGTGAACACTGAAGCTTTCTTT.

There are a few counts of this clone. The rearrangement links TRBV7-2 to TRBJ2-3; 12 positions match TRBD2. This CDR3 region has 14 residues. With 6 bases clipped from V and 4 bases from J, the junction kept 2 bases outside the gene matches. Germline CDR1 SGHTA, CDR2 FQGNSA. The CDR3 region is CASRLAGGSDTQYF. The CDR3 nucleotides are TGTGCCAGCAGACTAGCGGGGGGTTCAGATACGCAGTATTTT.